This entry lists 11 T cell receptor beta chains sequenced from one sample in a study of blood T cell repertoires in COVID-19. The assay was immunoSEQ multiplex PCR, and TCRdb's table has in-frame clones only and misses some. The sample carries 200,000 to 250,000 clones, 85% to 90% recorded once. Specimen: PBMCs or T cells enriched from blood (not recorded which). The receptor set was obtained from a man aged 45-65 years who had been exposed to COVID-19.

The chain combines TRBV6-5 with TRBJ1-6, with D hard to call. The CDR3 runs to 11 residues. CDR1 and CDR2 from the germline V gene are MNHEY and SVGAGI. The germline V and J ends were trimmed by 6 bases and 8 bases, with 5 bases remaining between them. CDR3 residues: CASSQDSPLHF. CDR3 coding DNA: TGTGCCAGCAGCCAGGATTCACCCCTCCACTTT.

The chain joins TRBV11-3 to TRBJ2-3; tentative D call: TRBD2 (7 bases). The CDR3 spans 13 residues. Germline values: CDR1 SGHNT, CDR2 YENEEA. V was shortened by 5 bases and J by 2 bases, with 8 bases between the two germline ends. DNA of the CDR3: TGTGCCAGCAGCCGGGGGGCCACAGATACGCAGTATTTT. It translates to CASSRGATDTQYF. Complete variable domain (other parts from reference TRBV11-3 and TRBJ2-3): EAGVVQSPRYKIIEKKQPVAFWCNPISGHNTLYWYLQNLGQGPELLIRYENEEAVDDSQLPKDRFSAERLKGVDSTLKIQPAELGDSAVYLCASSRGATDTQYFGPGTRLTVL.

This chain uses TRBV4-1 with TRBJ1-2; tentative D call: TRBD1 (6 bases). The CDR3 is 16 residues long. V lost 3 bases to trimming and J lost 6 bases, with 20 bases between them. CDR1 is MGHRA, CDR2 YSYEKL, per germline. The CDR3 nucleotides are TGCGCCAGCAGCCAGGCCCTCAGGGGCCGCCTTCATGGCTACACCTTC. Residues: CASSQALRGRLHGYTF.

The gene calls are TRBV29-1 and TRBJ2-1, with TRBD2 identical over 8 bases. Trimming took 1 base from V and 1 from J; bases not matched to a gene: 0. Germline-derived CDR1 and CDR2 are SQVTM and ANQGSEA. The CDR3 extends over 14 amino acids. For the CDR3, the DNA is TGCAGCGTTGAAGGCGGGAGGTCCTACAATGAGCAGTTCTTC. Protein sequence: CSVEGGRSYNEQFF.

The V gene is TRBV29-1, the J gene TRBJ2-3; TRBD2 agrees at 9 bases. The CDR3 sequence is 15 residues long. Germline V gives CDR1 SQVTM, CDR2 ANQGSEA. V trimming: 4 bases; J trimming: 2 bases; junction bases outside the gene matches: 7. CDR3 loop: CSVGVSGGYTDTQYF. DNA for the CDR3: TGCAGCGTTGGGGTTAGCGGGGGCTACACAGATACGCAGTATTTT.

J is TRBJ2-3 and V is TRBV29-1; 8 nucleotides line up with TRBD1. The V segment lost 4 bases and the J segment 4 bases; nucleotides outside the gene matches: 7. This CDR3 contains 14 residues. Germline V gene lookup returns CDR1 SQVTM and CDR2 ANQGSEA. Here the CDR3 reads CSVGQGATPDTQYF. CDR3 DNA sequence: TGCAGCGTTGGGCAGGGGGCAACCCCAGATACGCAGTATTTT.

This clone was seen a few times. The chain recombines TRBV19 with TRBJ2-1, with TRBD2 matching 9 bases. The CDR3 covers 16 residues. Trimming removed 5 bases from V and 9 bases from J; junction bases left unmatched: 14. Germline CDR1 is LNHDA and CDR2 is SQIVND (reference sequence). CDR3 protein: CASSVTSGEQYGEQFF. The DNA of the CDR3 is TGTGCCAGTAGTGTGACTAGCGGAGAACAATATGGTGAGCAGTTCTTC.

V usage is TRBV5-5 and J usage is TRBJ1-2, with TRBD1 as a possible D gene (5 bases). There are 13 residues in the CDR3. Looked up from germline, CDR1 is SGHKS and CDR2 is YYEKEE (reference sequence). V dropped 1 base and J dropped 8 bases, with 12 bases sitting between them. CDR3 bases: TGTGCCAGCAGCTTGAGGGACGGGAGCGGCTACACCTTC. Translation gives CASSLRDGSGYTF.

This sequence joins TRBV3-1 (or the pseudogene TRBV3-2) and TRBJ1-1; D gene uncertain. The V end lost 1 base, the J end lost 2 bases, and 8 bases lay between the germline ends. There are 14 residues in the CDR3. Germline V gene lookup returns CDR1 LGHDT and CDR2 YNNKEL (reference sequence). The CDR3 DNA reads TGTGCCAGCAGCCAAGCACATTCAAACACTGAAGCTTTCTTT. Translating gives CASSQAHSNTEAFF.

This chain connects TRBV19 to TRBJ1-4, with TRBD1 matching 7 bases. V lost 7 bases, J lost 8 bases, and 22 bases stayed unmatched. This CDR3 comprises 18 residues. Germline CDR1 and CDR2: LNHDA and SQIVND (reference sequence). CDR3 DNA: TGTGCCAGTAACAGAAAAGCAAGGGGGCTGAGCATGGGCGAAAAACTGTTTTTT. Its translation is CASNRKARGLSMGEKLFF.

J is TRBJ2-7 and V is TRBV7-2; 10 nucleotides match TRBD2. Germline V gene data show CDR1 as SGHTA and CDR2 as FQGNSA. CDR3 size: 15 residues. Trimming cost V 3 bases and J 5 bases; bases outside gene matches: 7. CDR3 sequence reads: CASSLLSSGGHEQYF. The CDR3 DNA follows: TGTGCCAGCAGCTTGCTGTCTAGCGGGGGCCACGAGCAGTACTTC.